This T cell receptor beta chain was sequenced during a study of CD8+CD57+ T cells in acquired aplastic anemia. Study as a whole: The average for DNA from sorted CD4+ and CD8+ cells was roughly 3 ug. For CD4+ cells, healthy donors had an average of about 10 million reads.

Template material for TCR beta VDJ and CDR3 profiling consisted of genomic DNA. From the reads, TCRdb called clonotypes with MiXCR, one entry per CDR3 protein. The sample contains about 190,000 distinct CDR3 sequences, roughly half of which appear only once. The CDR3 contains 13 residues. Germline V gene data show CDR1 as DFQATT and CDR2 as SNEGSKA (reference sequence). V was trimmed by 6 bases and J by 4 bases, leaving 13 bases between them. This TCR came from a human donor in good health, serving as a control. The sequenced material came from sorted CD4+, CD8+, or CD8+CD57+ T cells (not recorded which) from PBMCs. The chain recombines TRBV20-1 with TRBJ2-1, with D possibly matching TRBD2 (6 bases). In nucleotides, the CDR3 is TGCAGTGCCGTCTCGGGGGAGTACAATGAGCAGTTCTTC. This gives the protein CSAVSGEYNEQFF.